Each of the 13 T cell receptor beta chains below was sequenced from the same sample in a study of T-cell reconstitution after alpha-beta-depleted transplantation in children. Overall study findings and caveats: After one year, T-cell counts and TCRbeta diversity mostly came from new T cells.

The authors prepared the TCRbeta library with unique molecular identifiers. TCRdb re-called the PCR reads through MiXCR, storing one row per CDR3 protein. The table shows about 290,000 distinct CDR3 sequences, with just over 7.5% occurring only once. Antigen specificity for these receptors is unknown. The sequenced sample was peripheral blood, obtained 360 days after TCRalphabeta/CD19-depleted stem cell transplant. Receptors were obtained from a female patient between 2 and 10 years old who had a stem cell transplant for Fanconi anemia, so the T cells may come from the graft donor.

In its sample, this clonotype was seen a few times. V gene TRBV6-2 or TRBV6-3 combines with J gene TRBJ2-7, with 7 nucleotides matching TRBD2. Unmatched junction bases numbered 4, after V lost 5 bases and J lost 6 bases. This CDR3 region has 12 residues. The germline V gene encodes CDR1 MNHEY and CDR2 SVGEGT. CDR3 sequence: CASSRGGLEQYF. As DNA, the CDR3 is TGTGCCAGCAGTCGCGGGGGTCTCGAGCAGTACTTC.

This clonotype has at least ten counts. The chain uses TRBV28 and TRBJ2-2; TRBD1 aligns across 8 bases. From germline, CDR1 is MDHEN and CDR2 SYDVKM. Trimming took 0 bases from V and 7 from J; bases not matched to a gene: 7. This CDR3 has 16 residues. CDR3 sequence reads: CASSLWRTGKSGELFF. The CDR3 region has the DNA TGTGCCAGCAGTTTATGGAGGACAGGGAAGAGCGGGGAGCTGTTTTTT.

There are a few counts of this clonotype. The chain employs TRBV4-2 and TRBJ1-5, with D perhaps TRBD1 (5 bases). V was shortened by 1 base and J by 3 bases, with 22 bases between the two germline ends. This CDR3 spans 19 amino acids. Per germline, CDR1 LGHNA and CDR2 YNFKEQ. The CDR3 coding sequence is TGTGCCAGCAGCCAAGCAGAAGGCAGGGCTCGGGGGGACAATCAGCCCCAGCATTTT. Residues: CASSQAEGRARGDNQPQHF.

This clonotype was counted only a few times. The CDR3: CSARDPTPGTQYF. The CDR3 region has the DNA TGCAGTGCTAGAGATCCCACCCCGGGTACGCAGTATTTT. V usage is TRBV20-1 and J usage is TRBJ2-3, with D unresolved. Trimming left V 0 bases short and J 8 bases short, with 12 bases between. Germline V gives CDR1 DFQATT, CDR2 SNEGSKA (reference sequence). The CDR3 covers 13 residues.

CDR3 bases: TGTGCCACCAGTGATCAGGGGGGCAGCAATCAGCCCCAGCATTTT. The encoded protein is CATSDQGGSNQPQHF. V usage is TRBV24-1 and J usage is TRBJ1-5; 7 bases align to TRBD1. The V gene end was trimmed by 3 bases and the J gene end by 1 base; junction bases not matched to a gene: 2. The CDR3 spans 15 residues. The germline CDR1 and CDR2 sequences are KGHDR and SFDVKD.

This clonotype was found a few times. The chain carries TRBV28 and TRBJ2-1; 7 bases match TRBD1. Germline CDR1 MDHEN, CDR2 SYDVKM. There are 18 residues in the CDR3. Trimming removed 6 bases from V and 4 bases from J; junction bases left unmatched: 18. DNA for the CDR3: TGTGCCAGCAGCCAAAGGTGGACAGGCGTAAGGGGATACAATGAGCAGTTCTTC. Translated, it gives CASSQRWTGVRGYNEQFF.

This clonotype was recorded at least ten times. An end of the junction differs from the germline gene, which may be a read error. The rearrangement uses TRBV7-3 and TRBJ2-3; no reliable D call. The CDR3 contains 13 residues. The germline gives CDR1 SGHTA, CDR2 FQGTGA. The CDR3 spells CASRLKPTDTQYF. The CDR3, as DNA: TGTGCCAGCAGGTTAAAGCCCACAGATACGCAGTATTTT.

This clonotype occurred many times. J is TRBJ2-6 and V is TRBV11-3, with D perhaps matching TRBD1 or TRBD2 (6 bases each). V was clipped by 5 bases and J by 2 bases, with 16 bases between them. This CDR3 comprises 17 residues. CDR1 and CDR2 from the germline V gene are SGHNT and YENEEA. The CDR3 DNA follows: TGTGCCAGCAGCCCCGGGGGCAGTGGGACTGGGGCCAACGTCCTGACTTTC. Its protein is CASSPGGSGTGANVLTF.

This clonotype occurred many times. J is TRBJ2-2 and V is TRBV7-9; tentatively, D is TRBD1 (5 bases). Germline lookup yields CDR1 SEHNR and CDR2 FQNEAQ (reference sequence). V was clipped by 2 bases and J by 0 bases, with 13 bases between them. The CDR3 is 17 amino acids. The CDR3 protein is CASSLRGRGPNTGELFF. The CDR3 DNA follows: TGTGCCAGCAGCTTAAGGGGAAGGGGTCCGAACACCGGGGAGCTGTTTTTT.

This clonotype has ten or more counts. V usage is TRBV5-1 and J usage is TRBJ2-1; 9 bases are a match to TRBD2. Germline V gene data show CDR1 as SGHRS and CDR2 as YFSETQ. Losses at the gene ends were 0 bases for V and 9 bases for J; bases not matched to a gene: 7. The CDR3 is 15 amino acids. This CDR3 reads CASSLEASGVSEQFF. The CDR3 DNA sequence: TGCGCCAGCAGCTTGGAAGCTAGCGGGGTCTCTGAGCAGTTCTTC.

This clonotype was seen at least ten times. The rearrangement joins TRBV5-1 to TRBJ2-5; D might be TRBD2 (6 bases). The CDR3 totals 17 residues. Trimming pared 2 bases from V and 1 base from J, leaving 18 bases between. Germline loops: CDR1 SGHRS, CDR2 YFSETQ. The CDR3 reads CASSFARLVPVQETQYF. The CDR3 DNA reads TGCGCCAGCAGCTTCGCTCGACTAGTTCCCGTCCAAGAGACCCAGTACTTC. Combining the CDR3 with reference TRBV5-1 and TRBJ2-5 gives the whole variable domain KAGVTQTPRYLIKTRGQQVTLSCSPISGHRSVSWYQQTPGQGLQFLFEYFSETQRNKGNFPGRFSGRQFSNSRSEMNVSTLELGDSALYLCASSFARLVPVQETQYFGPGTRLLVL.

Turning to this clonotype: Germline and junction disagree at one end, which may indicate a read error. The V gene is TRBV7-7, the J gene TRBJ2-5; TRBD1 aligns across 8 bases. This CDR3 contains 14 residues. Germline assignment: CDR1 SSHAT and CDR2 FNYEAQ (reference sequence). The CDR3 nucleotides read TGTGCTAGCAGCCATGGACAGGGCCAAGAGACCCAGTACTTC. This sequence encodes CASSHGQGQETQYF.

This chain joins TRBV5-4 and TRBJ2-3; 14 bases align to TRBD2. This CDR3 comprises 16 residues. V was clipped by 5 bases and J by 1 base; unmatched bases: 3. Germline V lookup: CDR1 SGHNT, CDR2 YYREEE (reference sequence). The CDR3: CASRGTSGGRTDTQYF. CDR3 coding DNA: TGTGCCAGCAGAGGGACTAGCGGGGGCCGCACAGATACGCAGTATTTT.